The clone carrying this T cell receptor beta chain is classed as medium-sized. The antigen remains unidentified. The data were taken from a study of OX40 agonist ivuxolimab in advanced cancers. Overall study: Treatment of patients was with ivuxolimab, an agonistic anti-OX40 (CD134) antibody.

Some clones are missing from TCRdb's copy, which holds only in-frame ones; the method was immunoSEQ multiplex PCR. The sample holds around 65,000 clones, around 90% seen once. The V and J ends lost 5 bases and 2 bases respectively, with 12 bases between them. The CDR3 covers 15 residues. CDR1 is SGHTA, CDR2 FQGNSA, per germline. Broader study findings: Mean expanded clone counts were higher in CD8+ than CD4+ T cells. CD4+ and CD8+ blood T cells expanded clonally by week 6 at 0.1 to 3.0 mg/kg.

The chain joins TRBV7-2 to TRBJ2-2; no reliable D call. This receptor was identified in an adult with an advanced solid tumor such as melanoma, head and neck, liver or kidney cancer. Sequencing was performed on CD4+ or CD8+ T cells sorted from blood, taken in a trial of the OX40 agonist ivuxolimab. CDR3 in amino acids: CASSPTRVNTGELFF. The CDR3 nucleotides are TGTGCCAGCAGCCCAACACGGGTTAACACCGGGGAGCTGTTTTTT.